This is a list of T cell receptor beta chains from one sample in a study of blood T cell repertoires in COVID-19. Assay used: immunoSEQ multiplex PCR; TCRdb lists only in-frame clones, some missing. The sample yields about 380,000 clones, 89% seen once. Sequenced: peripheral blood. These receptors all come from a middle-aged man with acute or convalescent COVID-19. CDR3s include the opening cysteine and the closing phenylalanine or tryptophan. Each record gives: D gene, J gene, V gene, CDR3 length, CDR3 DNA, CDR3 protein. D genes are given only for firm matches.

d_call: TRBD2; j_call: TRBJ2-3; v_call: TRBV19; cdr3_length: 16; cdr3_nt: TGTGCCAGTAGTATATCTAGCGGGAGATTGGCAGATACGCAGTATTTT; cdr3_aa: CASSISSGRLADTQYF
d_call: TRBD2; j_call: TRBJ2-7; v_call: TRBV27; cdr3_length: 15; cdr3_nt: TGTGCCAGCAGTCCCAGCGGGATAGGGTCCTACGAGCAGTACTTC; cdr3_aa: CASSPSGIGSYEQYF
d_call: TRBD2; j_call: TRBJ2-7; v_call: TRBV27; cdr3_length: 17; cdr3_nt: TGTGCCAGCAGCCTAAAGGGACTAGCGAGTAGCTCCTACGAGCAGTACTTC; cdr3_aa: CASSLKGLASSSYEQYF
d_call: .; j_call: TRBJ2-6; v_call: TRBV5-5; cdr3_length: 15; cdr3_nt: TGTGCCAGCACCATGGTCGGCTCTGGGGCCAACGTCCTGACTTTC; cdr3_aa: CASTMVGSGANVLTF
d_call: .; j_call: TRBJ2-7; v_call: TRBV3-1/TRBV3-2; cdr3_length: 14; cdr3_nt: TGTGCCAGCAGCCAAGCCGACAGTGCCTACGAGCAGTACTTC; cdr3_aa: CASSQADSAYEQYF
d_call: TRBD1; j_call: TRBJ2-3; v_call: TRBV4-1; cdr3_length: 15; cdr3_nt: TGCGCCAGCAGCCAAGGTCAGGGGGCGGCAGATACGCAGTATTTT; cdr3_aa: CASSQGQGAADTQYF
d_call: .; j_call: TRBJ2-1; v_call: TRBV7-9; cdr3_length: 13; cdr3_nt: TGTGCCAGCGGGAACAGGGCTTCGAATGAGCAGTTCTTC; cdr3_aa: CASGNRASNEQFF
d_call: .; j_call: TRBJ2-3; v_call: TRBV4-3; cdr3_length: 13; cdr3_nt: TGCGCCAGCAGCCAAAGACTCGGAGATACGCAGTATTTT; cdr3_aa: CASSQRLGDTQYF
d_call: .; j_call: TRBJ2-1; v_call: TRBV11-3; cdr3_length: 17; cdr3_nt: TGTGCCAGCAGCTTAGCTCCGCGGGAACACTCCTACAATGAGCAGTTCTTC; cdr3_aa: CASSLAPREHSYNEQFF
d_call: TRBD1; j_call: TRBJ2-1; v_call: TRBV3-1/TRBV3-2; cdr3_length: 13; cdr3_nt: TGTGCCAGCAGAGGACAGGGGGGAAATGAGCAGTTCTTC; cdr3_aa: CASRGQGGNEQFF
d_call: TRBD2; j_call: TRBJ2-1; v_call: TRBV4-2; cdr3_length: 15; cdr3_nt: TGTGCCAGCAGCCAAACAGGCGGGGGGGCCGATGAGCAGTTCTTC; cdr3_aa: CASSQTGGGADEQFF